The rows below give T cell receptor beta chains drawn from one sample of a study of tumor-infiltrating lymphocytes in primary liver carcinoma. TCRdb passed the multiplex PCR reads through MiXCR, listing each CDR3 protein once. This table holds 180,000 or so distinct CDR3 sequences, about 60% found once. Input material: peripheral blood. All receptors come from a man aged 35-49 years with primary liver carcinoma and hepatitis B virus infection. The CDR3 runs from the conserved cysteine through the conserved F or W. D genes are given only for firm matches. Clone size appears in some rows only: once, few, many, or a class for an expanded clone.

-	TRBV10-3	TRBJ2-1	-	CAINSRDEQFF	TGTGCCATCAATTCCCGGGATGAGCAGTTCTTC
-	TRBV11-2	TRBJ1-6	-	CASSLSPYNSPLHF	TGTGCCAGCAGCTTAAGCCCCTATAATTCACCCCTCCACTTT
-	TRBV4-1	TRBJ1-5	-	CASSQDLVLAVQPQHF	TGCGCCAGCAGCCAAGATCTAGTTCTCGCTGTTCAGCCCCAGCATTTT
-	TRBV10-2	TRBJ2-4	-	CASSALLLSPKNIQYF	TGCGCCAGCAGTGCATTACTCTTATCGCCCAAAAACATTCAGTACTTC
-	TRBV6-5	TRBJ1-4	TRBD1	CASSGGQLPGKLFF	TGTGCCAGCAGTGGGGGACAGCTACCGGGGAAACTGTTTTTT
few	TRBV29-1	TRBJ1-2	-	CSVEAGPGRYGYTF	TGCAGCGTTGAGGCGGGGCCCGGGCGCTATGGCTACACCTTC
-	TRBV29-1	TRBJ2-1	TRBD2	CSARAGGGQGEQFF	TGCAGCGCTAGAGCGGGAGGGGGCCAGGGGGAGCAGTTCTTC
once	TRBV11-2	TRBJ2-5	TRBD1	CAGSPGQGAYQETQYF	TGTGCCGGCAGCCCGGGACAGGGGGCATATCAAGAGACCCAGTACTTC
few	TRBV29-1	TRBJ2-7	-	CSALRGGEQYF	TGCAGCGCTCTCAGGGGGGGAGAGCAGTACTTC
many	TRBV11-2	TRBJ2-5	-	CASSLGAAQETQYF	TGTGCCAGCAGCTTAGGGGCAGCCCAAGAGACCCAGTACTTC
-	TRBV4-2	TRBJ2-5	-	CASTQPRGGGETQYF	TGTGCCAGCACCCAACCACGGGGAGGTGGAGAGACCCAGTACTTC
few	TRBV6-1	TRBJ2-1	-	CASSEIDNEQFF	TGTGCCAGCAGTGAGATAGACAATGAGCAGTTCTTC
many	TRBV29-1	TRBJ2-4	-	CSVLGAAKNIQYF	TGCAGCGTTCTGGGTGCGGCCAAAAACATTCAGTACTTC
-	TRBV12-3/TRBV12-4	TRBJ1-2	TRBD1	CASSAGTGGEYSYRYTF	TGTGCCAGCAGTGCCGGGACAGGGGGGGAGTATTCCTATCGCTACACCTTC
once	TRBV11-1	TRBJ2-5	-	CAGSLSSAHIQETQYF	TGTGCCGGCAGCTTAAGCAGTGCTCATATTCAAGAGACCCAGTACTTC
once	TRBV11-2	TRBJ2-1	TRBD2	CASSSRPRTSFYDGQFF	TGTGCCAGCAGCTCTCGCCCCAGGACTAGCTTTTACGATGGGCAGTTCTTC
-	TRBV12-3/TRBV12-4	TRBJ2-2	TRBD2	CVSACGRFGGELFF	TGTGTCAGCGCATGCGGGAGGTTCGGCGGGGAGCTGTTTTTT
few	TRBV6-5	TRBJ2-3	-	CASSYSGLSTDTQYF	TGTGCCAGCAGTTACTCGGGCCTCTCCACAGATACGCAGTATTTT
-	TRBV6-6	TRBJ1-3	-	CASSYLRAEGRPGNTIYF	TGTGCCAGCAGTTACTTACGAGCGGAGGGACGCCCTGGAAACACCATATATTTT
few	TRBV5-5	TRBJ2-1	-	CASSTSGPSSYNEQFF	TGTGCCAGCAGTACCTCCGGGCCTAGCTCCTACAATGAGCAGTTCTTC
-	TRBV11-2	TRBJ1-2	-	CASSLSQAGYGYTF	TGTGCCAGCAGCCTATCCCAGGCAGGCTATGGCTACACCTTC
few	TRBV5-5	TRBJ2-5	-	CASSTNSDQETQYF	TGTGCCAGCAGCACTAACAGTGATCAAGAGACCCAGTACTTC
-	TRBV6-1	TRBJ2-1	-	CASSVGGYNEQFF	TGTGCCAGCAGTGTGGGGGGTTACAATGAGCAGTTCTTC
many	TRBV11-2	TRBJ2-3	-	CASSLLGLGTDTQYF	TGTGCCAGCAGCTTACTAGGGCTTGGCACAGATACGCAGTATTTT
-	TRBV11-2	TRBJ2-3	-	CASNSLTGTTSTDTQYF	TGTGCCAGCAACTCCCTCACCGGGACAACTAGCACAGATACGCAGTATTTT
many	TRBV29-1	TRBJ2-3	TRBD1	CSVEPPGQGPDTQYF	TGCAGCGTTGAACCTCCGGGACAGGGCCCAGATACGCAGTATTTT
few	TRBV12-3/TRBV12-4	TRBJ1-2	-	CASSLRENYGYTF	TGTGCCAGCAGTTTAAGGGAGAACTATGGCTACACCTTC
-	TRBV4-1	TRBJ2-7	TRBD1	CASSRQGRPIYEQYF	TGCGCCAGCAGCCGACAGGGTAGGCCTATCTACGAGCAGTACTTC
-	TRBV6-6	TRBJ2-7	-	CASSCGPGGEQYF	TGTGCCAGCAGTTGCGGTCCGGGTGGAGAGCAGTACTTC
-	TRBV11-2	TRBJ2-3	TRBD2	CVISLGLAGEDTQYF	TGTGTCATCAGCTTAGGACTAGCGGGAGAGGATACGCAGTATTTT
-	TRBV5-4	TRBJ1-1	-	CASTLDRGDTEAFF	TGTGCCAGCACCCTGGACAGAGGAGACACTGAAGCTTTCTTT